Listed here is a single T cell receptor beta chain. TCRdb's copy holds only in-frame clones and misses some; the assay was immunoSEQ multiplex PCR. The sample yields tens of thousands of clones, around 91% seen once. The data stem from a study of T cell responses to AZD1222 COVID-19 vaccine. This CDR3 has 14 amino acids. V shed 3 bases, J shed 6 bases, and the junction held 7 bases outside the gene matches. Germline V gene lookup returns CDR1 KGHSH and CDR2 LQKENI. This TCR was sampled from an adult who received the AZD1222 COVID-19 vaccine. This sequence joins TRBV18 and TRBJ2-7; 8 bases are a match to TRBD1. Sequencing was performed on peripheral blood, taken 28 days after the second AZD1222 dose. The CDR3 spells CASSPGQGNTEQYF. The CDR3 DNA sequence: TGTGCCAGCTCACCCGGACAGGGAAACACCGAGCAGTACTTC.